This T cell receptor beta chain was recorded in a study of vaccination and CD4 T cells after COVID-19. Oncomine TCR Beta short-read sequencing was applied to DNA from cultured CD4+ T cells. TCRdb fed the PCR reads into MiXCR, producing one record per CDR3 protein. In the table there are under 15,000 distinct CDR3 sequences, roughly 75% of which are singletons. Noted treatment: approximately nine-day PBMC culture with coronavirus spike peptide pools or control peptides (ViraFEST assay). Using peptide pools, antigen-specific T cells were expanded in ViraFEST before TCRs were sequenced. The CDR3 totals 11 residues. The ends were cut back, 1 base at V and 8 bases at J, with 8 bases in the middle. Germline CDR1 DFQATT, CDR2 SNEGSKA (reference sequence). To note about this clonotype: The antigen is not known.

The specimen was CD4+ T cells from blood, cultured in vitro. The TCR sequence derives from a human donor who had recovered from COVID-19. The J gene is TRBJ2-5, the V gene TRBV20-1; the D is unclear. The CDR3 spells CSARVPPTQYF. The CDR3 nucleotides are TGCAGTGCTAGAGTCCCCCCAACCCAGTACTTC.